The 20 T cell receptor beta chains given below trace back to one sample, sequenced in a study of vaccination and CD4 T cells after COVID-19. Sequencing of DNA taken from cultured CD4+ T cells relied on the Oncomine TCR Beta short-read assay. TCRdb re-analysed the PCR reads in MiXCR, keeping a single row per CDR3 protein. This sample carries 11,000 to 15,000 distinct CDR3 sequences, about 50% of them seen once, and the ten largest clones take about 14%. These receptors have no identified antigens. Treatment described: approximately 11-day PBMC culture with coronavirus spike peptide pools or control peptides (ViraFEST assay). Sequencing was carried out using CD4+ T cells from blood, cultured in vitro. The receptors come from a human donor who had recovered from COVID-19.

CDR3 coding DNA: TGCAGTGCCTGGGGGACTAACCTCTACGAGCAGTACTTC. It translates to CSAWGTNLYEQYF. The rearrangement joins TRBV20-1 to TRBJ2-7; 7 bases line up with TRBD2. The CDR3 consists of 13 residues. Trimming cost V 6 bases and J 3 bases; bases outside gene matches: 8. Germline CDR1 is DFQATT and CDR2 is SNEGSKA (reference sequence).

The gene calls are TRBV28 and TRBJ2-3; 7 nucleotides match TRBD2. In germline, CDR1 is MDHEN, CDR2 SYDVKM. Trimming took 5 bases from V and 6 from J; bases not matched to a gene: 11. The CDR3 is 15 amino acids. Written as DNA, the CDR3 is TGTGCCAGCAGTCCCTTATCCGGCGGGAGTGATACGCAGTATTTT. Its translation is CASSPLSGGSDTQYF.

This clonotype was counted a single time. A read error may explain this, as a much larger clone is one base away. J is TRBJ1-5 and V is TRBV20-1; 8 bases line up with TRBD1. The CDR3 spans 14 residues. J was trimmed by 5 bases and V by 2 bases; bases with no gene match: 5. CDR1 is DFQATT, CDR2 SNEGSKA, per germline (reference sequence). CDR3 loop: CSARPTGVDQPQHF. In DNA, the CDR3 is TGCAGTGCTAGACCGACAGGGGTGGATCAGCCCCAGCATTTT.

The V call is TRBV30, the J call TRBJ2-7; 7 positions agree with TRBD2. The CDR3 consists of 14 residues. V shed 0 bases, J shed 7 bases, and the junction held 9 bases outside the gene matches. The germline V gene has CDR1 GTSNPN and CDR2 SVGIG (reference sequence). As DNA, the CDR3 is TGTGCCTGGAGTGTACTTCGGGAGGAGGGTGAGCAGTACTTC. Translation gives CAWSVLREEGEQYF.

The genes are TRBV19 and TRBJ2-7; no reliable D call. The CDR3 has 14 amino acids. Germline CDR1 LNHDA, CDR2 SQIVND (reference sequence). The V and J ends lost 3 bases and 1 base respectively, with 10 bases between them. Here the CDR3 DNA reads TGTGCCAGTAGTATTAGGGATGGGTCCTACGAGCAGTACTTC. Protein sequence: CASSIRDGSYEQYF.

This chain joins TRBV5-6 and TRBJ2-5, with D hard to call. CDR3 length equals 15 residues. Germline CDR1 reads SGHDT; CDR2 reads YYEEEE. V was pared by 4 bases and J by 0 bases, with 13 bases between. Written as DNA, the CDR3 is TGTGCCAGCAGCGCGGAAAGCTCCAACCAAGAGACCCAGTACTTC. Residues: CASSAESSNQETQYF.

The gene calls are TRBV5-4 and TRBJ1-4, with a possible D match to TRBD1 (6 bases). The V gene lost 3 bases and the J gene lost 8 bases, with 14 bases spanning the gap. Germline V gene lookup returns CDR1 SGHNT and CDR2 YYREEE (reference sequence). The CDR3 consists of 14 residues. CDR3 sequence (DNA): TGTGCCAGCAGCTCCCGAACAGGGCAGGAAAAACTGTTTTTT. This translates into CASSSRTGQEKLFF. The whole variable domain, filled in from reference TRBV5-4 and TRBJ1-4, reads ETGVTQSPTHLIKTRGQQVTLRCSSQSGHNTVSWYQQALGQGPQFIFQYYREEENGRGNFPPRFSGLQFPNYSSELNVNALELDDSALYLCASSSRTGQEKLFFGSGTQLSVL.

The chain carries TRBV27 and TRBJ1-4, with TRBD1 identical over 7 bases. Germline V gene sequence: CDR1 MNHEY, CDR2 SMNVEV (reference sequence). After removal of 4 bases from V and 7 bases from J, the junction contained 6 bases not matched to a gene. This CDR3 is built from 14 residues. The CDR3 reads CASSSLQGREKLFF. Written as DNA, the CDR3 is TGTGCCAGCAGTTCTCTACAGGGGCGTGAAAAACTGTTTTTT.

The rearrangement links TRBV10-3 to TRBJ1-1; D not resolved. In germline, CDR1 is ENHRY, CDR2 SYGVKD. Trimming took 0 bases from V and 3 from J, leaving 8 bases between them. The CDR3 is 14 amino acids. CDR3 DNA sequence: TGTGCCATCAGTGAGTCTTCGCGGGACACTGAAGCTTTCTTT. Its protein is CAISESSRDTEAFF.

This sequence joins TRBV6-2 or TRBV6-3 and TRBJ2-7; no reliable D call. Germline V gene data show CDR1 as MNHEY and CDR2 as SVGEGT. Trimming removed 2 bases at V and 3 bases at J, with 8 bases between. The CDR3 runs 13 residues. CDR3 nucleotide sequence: TGTGCCAGCAGTTACCTCCTCGACTACGAGCAGTACTTC. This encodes CASSYLLDYEQYF.

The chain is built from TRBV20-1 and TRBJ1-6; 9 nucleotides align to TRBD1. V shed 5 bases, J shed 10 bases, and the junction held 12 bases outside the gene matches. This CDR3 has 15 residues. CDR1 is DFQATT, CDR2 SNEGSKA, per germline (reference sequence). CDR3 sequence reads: CSAPTGGRVDSPLHF. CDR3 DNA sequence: TGCAGTGCTCCGACAGGGGGACGTGTAGACTCACCCCTCCACTTT.

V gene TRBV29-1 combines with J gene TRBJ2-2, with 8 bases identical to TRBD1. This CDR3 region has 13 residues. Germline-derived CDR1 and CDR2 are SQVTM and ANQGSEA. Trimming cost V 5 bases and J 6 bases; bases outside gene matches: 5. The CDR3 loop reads CSVRPTGAGELFF. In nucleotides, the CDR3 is TGCAGCGTTCGACCGACAGGGGCCGGGGAGCTGTTTTTT.

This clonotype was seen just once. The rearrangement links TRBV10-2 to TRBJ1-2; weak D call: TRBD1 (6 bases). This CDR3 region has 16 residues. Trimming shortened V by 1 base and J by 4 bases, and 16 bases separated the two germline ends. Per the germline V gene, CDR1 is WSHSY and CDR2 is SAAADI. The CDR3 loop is CASSELGQGPPYGYTF. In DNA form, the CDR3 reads TGCGCCAGCAGTGAGTTAGGCCAGGGGCCACCCTATGGCTACACCTTC.

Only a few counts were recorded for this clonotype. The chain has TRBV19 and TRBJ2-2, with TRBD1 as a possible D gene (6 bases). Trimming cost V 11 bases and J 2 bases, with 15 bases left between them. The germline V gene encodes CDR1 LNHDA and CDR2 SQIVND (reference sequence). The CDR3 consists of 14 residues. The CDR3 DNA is TGTGCCGGACAACAGGGAATTAACACCGGGGAGCTGTTTTTT. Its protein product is CAGQQGINTGELFF.

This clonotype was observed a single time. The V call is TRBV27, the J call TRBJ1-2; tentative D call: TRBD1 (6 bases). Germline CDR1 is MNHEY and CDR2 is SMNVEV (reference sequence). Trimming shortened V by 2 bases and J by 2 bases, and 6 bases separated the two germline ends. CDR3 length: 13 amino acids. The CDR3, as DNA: TGTGCCAGCAGTTTAGGGACAAACTATGGCTACACCTTC. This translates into CASSLGTNYGYTF.

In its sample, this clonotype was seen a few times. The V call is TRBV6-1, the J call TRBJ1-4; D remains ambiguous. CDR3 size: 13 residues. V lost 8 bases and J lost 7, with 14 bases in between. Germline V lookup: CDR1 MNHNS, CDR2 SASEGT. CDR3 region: CASSRVWGEKLFF. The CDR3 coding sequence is TGTGCCAGCTCCCGGGTTTGGGGTGAAAAACTGTTTTTT.

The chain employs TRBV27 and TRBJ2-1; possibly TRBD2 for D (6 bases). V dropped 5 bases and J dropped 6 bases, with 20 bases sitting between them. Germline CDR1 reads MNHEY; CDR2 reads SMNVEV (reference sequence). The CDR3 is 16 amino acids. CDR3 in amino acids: CASSRNPGGALNEQFF. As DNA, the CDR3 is TGTGCCAGCAGTCGCAACCCGGGCGGGGCCCTCAATGAGCAGTTCTTC.

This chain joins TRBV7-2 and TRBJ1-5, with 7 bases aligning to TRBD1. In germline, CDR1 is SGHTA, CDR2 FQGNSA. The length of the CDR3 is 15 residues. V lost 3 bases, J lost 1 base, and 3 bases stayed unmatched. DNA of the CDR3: TGTGCCAGCAGCTTGAGACAGGGCAGCAATCAGCCCCAGCATTTT. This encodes CASSLRQGSNQPQHF.

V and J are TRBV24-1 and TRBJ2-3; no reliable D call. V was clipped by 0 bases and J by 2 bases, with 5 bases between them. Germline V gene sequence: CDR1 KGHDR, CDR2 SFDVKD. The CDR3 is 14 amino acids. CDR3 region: CATSDLYLTDTQYF. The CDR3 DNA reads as TGTGCCACCAGTGATTTGTACCTCACAGATACGCAGTATTTT.

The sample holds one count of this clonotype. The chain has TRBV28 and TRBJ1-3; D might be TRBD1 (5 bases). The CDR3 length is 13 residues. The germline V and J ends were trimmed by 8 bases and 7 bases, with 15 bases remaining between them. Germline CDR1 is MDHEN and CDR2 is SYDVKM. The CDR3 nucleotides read TGTGCCAGCGGAGGACACGGTCACAACACCATATATTTT. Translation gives CASGGHGHNTIYF.